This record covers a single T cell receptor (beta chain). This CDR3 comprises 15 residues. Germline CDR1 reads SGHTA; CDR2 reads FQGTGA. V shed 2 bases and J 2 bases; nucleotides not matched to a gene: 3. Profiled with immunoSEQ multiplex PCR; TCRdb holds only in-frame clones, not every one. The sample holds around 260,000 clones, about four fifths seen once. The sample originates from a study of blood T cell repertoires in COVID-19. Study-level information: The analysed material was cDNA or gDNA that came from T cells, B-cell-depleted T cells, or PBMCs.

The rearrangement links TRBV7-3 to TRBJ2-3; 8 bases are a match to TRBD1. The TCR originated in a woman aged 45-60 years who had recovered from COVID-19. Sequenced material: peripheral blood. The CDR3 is CASSLGQGSTDTQYF. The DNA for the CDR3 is TGTGCCAGCAGCTTAGGACAGGGATCCACAGATACGCAGTATTTT.